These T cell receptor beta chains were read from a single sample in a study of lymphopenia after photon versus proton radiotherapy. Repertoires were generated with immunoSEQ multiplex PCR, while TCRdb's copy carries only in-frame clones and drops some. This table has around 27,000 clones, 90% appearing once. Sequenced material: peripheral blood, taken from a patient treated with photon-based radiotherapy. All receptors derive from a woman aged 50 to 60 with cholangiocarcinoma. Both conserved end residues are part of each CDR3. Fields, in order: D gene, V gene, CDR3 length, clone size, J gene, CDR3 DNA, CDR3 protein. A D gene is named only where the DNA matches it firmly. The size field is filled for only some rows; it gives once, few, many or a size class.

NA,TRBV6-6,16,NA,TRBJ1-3,TGTGCCAGCACGGCTGCGGGGGGGGCGCGTGGAAACACCATATATTTT,CASTAAGGARGNTIYF
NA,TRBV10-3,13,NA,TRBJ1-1,TGTGCCATCAGTGCCTGGGGTGAGACTGAAGCTTTCTTT,CAISAWGETEAFF
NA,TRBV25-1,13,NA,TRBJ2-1,TGTGCCAGCAGTGACTCCCCTCGGGATGAGCAGTTCTTC,CASSDSPRDEQFF
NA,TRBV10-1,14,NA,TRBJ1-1,TGCGCCAGCAGTGCCGTTTTTCCTCCCACTGAAGCTTTCTTT,CASSAVFPPTEAFF
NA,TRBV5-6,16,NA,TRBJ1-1,TGTGCCAGCAGCCCCCCAGTGCGGATCCTGAACACTGAAGCTTTCTTT,CASSPPVRILNTEAFF
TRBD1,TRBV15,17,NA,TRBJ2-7,TGTGCCACCAGCAGAGATCGGGGACAGACCATCTCCTACGAGCAGTACTTC,CATSRDRGQTISYEQYF
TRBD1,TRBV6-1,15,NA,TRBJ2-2,TGTGCCAGCACCCGGGACAGGACGAACACCGGGGAGCTGTTTTTT,CASTRDRTNTGELFF
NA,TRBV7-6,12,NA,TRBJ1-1,TGTGCCAGCAGCTTAATTGAATCTGAAGCTTTCTTT,CASSLIESEAFF
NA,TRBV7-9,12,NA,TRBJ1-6,TGTGCCAGCAGCCGGGGGACCGACCCCCTCCACTTT,CASSRGTDPLHF
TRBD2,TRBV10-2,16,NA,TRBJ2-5,TGCGCCAGCAGTGGGGGGATACTAGCGGGGGTAGAGACCCAGTACTTC,CASSGGILAGVETQYF
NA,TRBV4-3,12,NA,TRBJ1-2,TGCGCCAGCAGCCAGAGGGGCAATGGCTACACCTTC,CASSQRGNGYTF
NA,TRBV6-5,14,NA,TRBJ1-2,TGTGCCAGCAGTTACGATTCCCCCGACTATGGCTACACCTTC,CASSYDSPDYGYTF
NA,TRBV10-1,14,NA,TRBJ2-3,TGCGCCAGCAGTGAGAACCGGGTCGGGGATACGCAGTATTTT,CASSENRVGDTQYF
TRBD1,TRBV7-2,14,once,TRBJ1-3,TGTGCCAGCAGCATAGACAGGGGTAGAAACACCATATATTTT,CASSIDRGRNTIYF
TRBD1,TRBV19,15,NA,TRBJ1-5,TGTGCCAGTAGGAAGGACAGGGGGCGATTTCAGCCCCAGCATTTT,CASRKDRGRFQPQHF
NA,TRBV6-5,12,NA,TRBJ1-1,TGTGCCAGCAGAGGGAGAAACACTGAAGCTTTCTTT,CASRGRNTEAFF
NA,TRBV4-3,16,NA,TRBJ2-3,TGCGCCAGCAGCCAAGATTGGACAAGGGGCACAGATACGCAGTATTTT,CASSQDWTRGTDTQYF
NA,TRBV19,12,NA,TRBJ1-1,TGTGCCAGTAGTACAGGGTTCACTGAAGCTTTCTTT,CASSTGFTEAFF
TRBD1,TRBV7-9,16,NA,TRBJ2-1,TGTGCCAGCATCCCTTCCGGGACAGGAGGATACAATGAGCAGTTCTTC,CASIPSGTGGYNEQFF
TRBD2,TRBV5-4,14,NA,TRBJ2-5,TGTGCCAGCAGCCGGGGGACTAGAGGAGAGACCCAGTACTTC,CASSRGTRGETQYF
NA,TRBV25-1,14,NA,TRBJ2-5,TGTGCCAGCAGTGAATACAGGGGAGAAGAGACCCAGTACTTC,CASSEYRGEETQYF
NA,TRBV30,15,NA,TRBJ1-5,TGTGCCTGGAGAGGAAGACAGTACGGCAATCAGCCCCAGCATTTT,CAWRGRQYGNQPQHF
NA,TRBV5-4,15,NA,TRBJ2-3,TGTGCCAGCAGCTTGGCCGGCTACTTCACAGATACGCAGTATTTT,CASSLAGYFTDTQYF
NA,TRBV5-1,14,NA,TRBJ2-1,TGCGCCAGCAGCTTGGCTGCGTTCTACAATGAGCAGTTCTTC,CASSLAAFYNEQFF
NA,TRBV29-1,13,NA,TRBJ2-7,TGCAGCGTTTTCGGACGGGACCCCTACGAGCAGTACTTC,CSVFGRDPYEQYF
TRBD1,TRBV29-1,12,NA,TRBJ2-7,TGCAGCGGCGGGACAGGGTCGCGCGAGCAGTACTTC,CSGGTGSREQYF
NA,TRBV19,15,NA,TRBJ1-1,TGTGCCAGTAGTATACCGGGACGGCTGAGGACTGAAGCTTTCTTT,CASSIPGRLRTEAFF
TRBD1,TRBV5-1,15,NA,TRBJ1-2,TGCGCCAGCAGCTTGGCCGGGACAGCTAACTATGGCTACACCTTC,CASSLAGTANYGYTF
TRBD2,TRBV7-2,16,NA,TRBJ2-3,TGTGCCAGCAGCCCACGACTAGCGGGGGGGTCAGATACGCAGTATTTT,CASSPRLAGGSDTQYF
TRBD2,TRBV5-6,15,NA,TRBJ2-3,TGTGCCAGCACGGCGGGGGGCGGGGGCACAGATACGCAGTATTTT,CASTAGGGGTDTQYF
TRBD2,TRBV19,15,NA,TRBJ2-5,TGTGCCAGTAGTTTTAGAGCGGGGGCGGGAGAGACCCAGTACTTC,CASSFRAGAGETQYF
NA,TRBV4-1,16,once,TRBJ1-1,TGCGCCAGCAGCCCAGGACAGTACGCCTTTAACACTGAAGCTTTCTTT,CASSPGQYAFNTEAFF
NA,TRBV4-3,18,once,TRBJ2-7,TGCGCCAGCAGCCAAGGGTTTCCGACGGCCTCACCCGCCTACGAGCAGTACTTC,CASSQGFPTASPAYEQYF
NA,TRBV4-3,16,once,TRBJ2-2,TGCGCCAGCAGCCAAAATCCCAGCCCGAACACCGGGGAGCTGTTTTTT,CASSQNPSPNTGELFF
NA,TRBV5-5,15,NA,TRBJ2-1,TGTGCCAGCAGCTGGACCTCCGGATTCTACAATGAGCAGTTCTTC,CASSWTSGFYNEQFF
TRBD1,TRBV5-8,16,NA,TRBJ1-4,TGTGCCAGCAGCTTGGATAAGGGGGCGGGAGGCGAAAAACTGTTTTTT,CASSLDKGAGGEKLFF
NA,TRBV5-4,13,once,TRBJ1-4,TGTGCCAGCAGCTTGGGGTCTAATGAAAAACTGTTTTTT,CASSLGSNEKLFF
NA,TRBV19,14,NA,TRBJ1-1,TGTGCCAGTAGTCTCCGCGGGGATAACACTGAAGCTTTCTTT,CASSLRGDNTEAFF
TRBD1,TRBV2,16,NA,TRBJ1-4,TGTGCCAGCAGCCCGTCCCCGGGACAGGGTTTGGGAAAACTGTTTTTT,CASSPSPGQGLGKLFF
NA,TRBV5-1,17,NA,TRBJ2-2,TGCGCCAGCAGCTTGGTTGTGGGGGCCTCGAACACCGGGGAGCTGTTTTTT,CASSLVVGASNTGELFF
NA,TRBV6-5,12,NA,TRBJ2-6,TGTGCCAGCAGTTACTCGGACGGCGTCCTGACTTTC,CASSYSDGVLTF
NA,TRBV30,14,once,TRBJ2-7,TGTGCCTCAAACATCCCACAGGGCGCATACGAGCAGTACTTC,CASNIPQGAYEQYF
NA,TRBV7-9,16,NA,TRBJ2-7,TGTGCCAGCAGCTTCTCGGGCGGAGGGGCACCCTACGAGCAGTACTTC,CASSFSGGGAPYEQYF
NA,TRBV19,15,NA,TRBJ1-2,TGTGCCAGTAGTGCCCGAGGCAGCCGCCGCTATGGCTACACCTTC,CASSARGSRRYGYTF
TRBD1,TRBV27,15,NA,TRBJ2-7,TGTGCCAGCTCTCCCCGGGCAGGGGGCACTTACGAGCAGTACTTC,CASSPRAGGTYEQYF
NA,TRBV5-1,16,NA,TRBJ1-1,TGCGCCAGCTCATGGGGAACAGGTCCACTTAACACTGAAGCTTTCTTT,CASSWGTGPLNTEAFF
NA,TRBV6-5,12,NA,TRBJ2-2,TGTGCCAGTTCGGGGGACACCGGGGAGCTGTTTTTT,CASSGDTGELFF
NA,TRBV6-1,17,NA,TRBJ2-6,TGTGCCAGCAGTGAAGTCCCACCCCACTCTGGGGCCAACGTCCTGACTTTC,CASSEVPPHSGANVLTF
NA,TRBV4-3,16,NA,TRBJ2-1,TGCGCCAGCAGCCAAGATAGGCAGGGCTCCTACAATGAGCAGTTCTTC,CASSQDRQGSYNEQFF
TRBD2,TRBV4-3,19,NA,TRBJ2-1,TGCGCCAGCAGCCAAGATCTTTCCATAGCGGGGGGGCCCTACAATGAGCAGTTCTTC,CASSQDLSIAGGPYNEQFF
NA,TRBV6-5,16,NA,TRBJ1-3,TGTGCCAGCAGTTACTCGAGTAGGAGTTCTGGAAACACCATATATTTT,CASSYSSRSSGNTIYF